A single sample gave rise to the 21 T cell receptor beta chains below, sequenced in a study of a mutant IDH1 vaccine in newly diagnosed glioma. Their cognate antigens are unknown. Time point meaning: week 5, during vaccination. Each dose of the vaccine consisted of 300 ug of mutant IDH1 20-mer peptide, with topical imiquimod. The protocol was immunoSEQ multiplex PCR, while the TCRdb copy is restricted to in-frame clones and leaves out a portion. This sample yields roughly 39,000 clones, of which approximately 85% are seen a single time; around 1.5% belongs to the top ten. Sequenced here: PBMCs, sampled from a glioma patient whose treatment included an IDH1 peptide vaccine. These receptor sequences come from a man aged 40-55 years with glioma.

The V gene is TRBV25-1, the J gene TRBJ1-2, with D possibly TRBD1 on 6 matching bases. There are 13 residues in the CDR3. Trimming took 2 bases from V and 8 from J, leaving 12 bases between them. The germline V gene has CDR1 MGHDK and CDR2 SYGVNS. The CDR3 region has the DNA TGTGCCAGCAGTGAACGGGGGGCGCAAGGCTACACCTTC. Translation gives CASSERGAQGYTF.

The rearrangement uses TRBV28 and TRBJ1-4; TRBD1 is a possible D gene (5 bases). This CDR3 region has 15 residues. Germline assignment: CDR1 MDHEN and CDR2 SYDVKM. V gave up 5 bases and J gave up 4 bases, with 14 bases separating them. The CDR3 nucleotides are TGTGCCAGCAGTACCCGGATGGGGCTTAATGAAAAACTGTTTTTT. Translation: CASSTRMGLNEKLFF.

The V and J genes are TRBV5-4 and TRBJ1-1; D uncertain. The CDR3 has 13 residues. Germline loops: CDR1 SGHNT, CDR2 YYREEE (reference sequence). The ends were cut back, 6 bases at V and 1 base at J, with 10 bases in the middle. DNA for the CDR3: TGTGCCAGCAACGATCTGGGGAACACTGAAGCTTTCTTT. Its translation is CASNDLGNTEAFF. The variable domain in full, with the rest retrieved from reference TRBV5-4 and TRBJ1-1, is ETGVTQSPTHLIKTRGQQVTLRCSSQSGHNTVSWYQQALGQGPQFIFQYYREEENGRGNFPPRFSGLQFPNYSSELNVNALELDDSALYLCASNDLGNTEAFFGQGTRLTVV.

The V call is TRBV27, the J call TRBJ2-1, with unresolved D. The CDR3 runs 15 residues. The germline CDR1 and CDR2 sequences are MNHEY and SMNVEV (reference sequence). V shed 0 bases and J shed 4 bases, with 10 bases lying between them. CDR3 nucleotides: TGTGCCAGCAGTTTATCCGGGCAGGTGTACAATGAGCAGTTCTTC. It encodes CASSLSGQVYNEQFF.

This chain joins TRBV9 and TRBJ2-3; D is uncertain. Germline lookup yields CDR1 SGDLS and CDR2 YYNGEE. Between the trimmed V and J ends, which lost 3 bases and 6 bases, there was a span of 14 bases. The CDR3 length is 14 residues. The DNA of the CDR3 is TGTGCCAGCAGCGAAACGACGAACTGGGATACGCAGTATTTT. Translated, it gives CASSETTNWDTQYF.

The chain employs TRBV5-1 and TRBJ2-7; 7 nucleotides agree with TRBD2. The CDR3 extends over 15 amino acids. V lost 5 bases to trimming and J lost 5 bases; unmatched junction nucleotides: 13. From germline, CDR1 is SGHRS and CDR2 YFSETQ. The CDR3 reads CASRGTAGVIHEQYF. The CDR3 DNA is TGCGCCAGCAGGGGGACGGCGGGAGTTATCCACGAGCAGTACTTC.

The gene calls are TRBV21-1 and TRBJ2-3; the table's D call of TRBD1 was not tested on the DNA. TRBV21-1 is termed a pseudogene. This CDR3 comprises 18 residues. The chain's CDR3 is CASSKPEVGTNSTDTQYF. The CDR3 DNA follows: TGTGCCAGCAGCAAACCGGAGGTAGGGACAAATAGCACAGATACGCAGTATTTT.

The chain has TRBV6-1 and TRBJ1-2; unclear D gene. CDR1 is MNHNS, CDR2 SASEGT, per germline. The CDR3 sequence is 13 residues long. The germline V and J ends were trimmed by 4 bases and 4 bases, with 10 bases remaining between them. The CDR3 sequence: CASSAGPLYGYTF. In DNA form, the CDR3 reads TGTGCCAGCAGTGCCGGCCCCCTCTATGGCTACACCTTC.

V and J are TRBV4-3 and TRBJ2-2; a weak D match, TRBD2 (6 bases). The germline CDR1 and CDR2 sequences are LGHNA and YSLEER. The CDR3 sequence is 16 residues long. V was clipped by 0 bases and J by 7 bases, with 15 bases between them. CDR3 sequence: CASSQEVWGLGGELFF. The CDR3 nucleotides are TGCGCCAGCAGCCAAGAAGTCTGGGGACTTGGCGGGGAGCTGTTTTTT.

The chain carries TRBV5-4 and TRBJ1-1; D is unclear. CDR1 and CDR2 (germline): SGHNT, YYREEE (reference sequence). V gave up 4 bases and J gave up 8 bases, with 15 bases separating them. This CDR3 has 13 residues. The CDR3 is CASSPLLGYEAFF. The CDR3 DNA reads TGTGCCAGCAGCCCCCTGCTGGGCTACGAAGCTTTCTTT. Looking up the rest from reference TRBV5-4 and TRBJ1-1 gives the full variable domain: ETGVTQSPTHLIKTRGQQVTLRCSSQSGHNTVSWYQQALGQGPQFIFQYYREEENGRGNFPPRFSGLQFPNYSSELNVNALELDDSALYLCASSPLLGYEAFFGQGTRLTVV.

The genes are TRBV7-9 and TRBJ2-1, with D uncertain. The V gene lost 3 bases and the J gene lost 8 bases, with 11 bases spanning the gap. This CDR3 is 13 amino acids long. Germline V lookup: CDR1 SEHNR, CDR2 FQNEAQ (reference sequence). CDR3 DNA sequence: TGTGCCAGCAGCTTGGCCCTCTCCGATGAGCAGTTCTTC. It yields the protein CASSLALSDEQFF.

V and J are TRBV2 and TRBJ2-5; tentative D call: TRBD2 (6 bases). Trimming shortened V by 5 bases and J by 4 bases, and 17 bases separated the two germline ends. Germline V CDR1 and CDR2: SNHLY, FYNNEI. The CDR3 runs to 15 residues. CDR3 bases: TGTGCCAGCAGTCGGGACTCAACCTTATCAGAGACCCAGTACTTC. It specifies CASSRDSTLSETQYF.

This clone was recorded only once. The chain combines TRBV18 with TRBJ1-1; D unresolved. The germline V and J ends were trimmed by 3 bases and 11 bases, with 16 bases remaining between them. The CDR3 has 13 residues. CDR1 is KGHSH and CDR2 is LQKENI in the germline V gene. The CDR3 protein is CASSPVAAEAAFF. The CDR3 nucleotides are TGTGCCAGCTCACCTGTAGCGGCCGAGGCGGCTTTCTTT.

The rearrangement links TRBV5-1 to TRBJ1-1; TRBD1 matches at 8 bases. CDR3 length: 15 residues. Trimming cost V 4 bases and J 1 base; bases outside gene matches: 6. The V gene's germline CDR1 is SGHRS and CDR2 YFSETQ. In DNA, the CDR3 is TGCGCCAGCAGCAATGGACAGGGCCGGAACACTGAAGCTTTCTTT. It is translated as CASSNGQGRNTEAFF.

This chain uses TRBV14 with TRBJ2-5, with a weak D call TRBD2 (5 bases). CDR3 size: 15 residues. Germline CDR1 SGHDN, CDR2 FVKESK. The V end was cut by 0 bases, the J end by 3 bases, with 11 bases between. The CDR3 DNA reads as TGTGCCAGCAGCCAAGAAGCGGCCCTAAAAGAGACCCAGTACTTC. Protein: CASSQEAALKETQYF.

V usage is TRBV6-1 and J usage is TRBJ2-2; D may be TRBD2 (5 bases). Germline V gene data show CDR1 as MNHNS and CDR2 as SASEGT. This CDR3 is built from 15 residues. V was cut by 2 bases and J by 5 bases, with 12 bases left in between. CDR3 residues: CASSESGRRTGELFF. The CDR3, as DNA: TGTGCCAGCAGTGAATCGGGGAGAAGAACCGGGGAGCTGTTTTTT.

The table lists this clone with a count of one. This chain links TRBV15 with TRBJ2-7, with D perhaps matching TRBD1 (6 bases). Germline-derived CDR1 and CDR2 are LNHNV and YYDKDF (reference sequence). The CDR3 loop spans 14 amino acids. Trimming removed 0 bases at V and 7 bases at J, with 13 bases between. CDR3 DNA sequence: TGTGCCACCAGCAGAGATATCCAGGGGAAGGAGCAGTACTTC. Translation gives CATSRDIQGKEQYF. Combining the CDR3 with reference TRBV15 and TRBJ2-7 gives the whole variable domain DAMVIQNPRYQVTQFGKPVTLSCSQTLNHNVMYWYQQKSSQAPKLLFHYYDKDFNNEADTPDNFQSRRPNTSFCFLDIRSPGLGDTAMYLCATSRDIQGKEQYFGPGTRLTVT.

The chain couples TRBV5-1 to TRBJ2-3, with TRBD2 as a possible D gene (6 bases). With 4 bases removed from V and 5 bases from J, the gap between germline ends came to 20 bases. CDR3 size: 16 residues. Germline CDR1 reads SGHRS; CDR2 reads YFSETQ. CDR3 region: CASSLAPGTSQDTQYF. CDR3 in DNA: TGCGCCAGCAGCCTAGCTCCCGGGACTTCTCAAGATACGCAGTATTTT.

J is TRBJ2-3 and V is TRBV6-5; D is undetermined. V was clipped by 4 bases and J by 2 bases, with 4 bases between them. The CDR3 loop spans 12 amino acids. Germline V lookup: CDR1 MNHEY, CDR2 SVGAGI. DNA for the CDR3: TGTGCCAGCAGTTCGAACACAGATACGCAGTATTTT. Translated: CASSSNTDTQYF.

V gene TRBV7-6 combines with J gene TRBJ2-1; D not resolved. Trimming stripped 0 bases from V and 0 bases from J, with 6 bases between. Germline loops: CDR1 SGHVS, CDR2 FNYEAQ. The length of the CDR3 is 15 residues. The CDR3 DNA reads as TGTGCCAGCAGCTTAGCGGGTAGCTCCTACAATGAGCAGTTCTTC. It specifies CASSLAGSSYNEQFF.

The chain couples TRBV10-3 to TRBJ2-7, with D possibly being TRBD2 (6 bases). Deletions cut 2 bases from V and 5 bases from J, with 13 bases between. The CDR3 covers 14 residues. From germline, CDR1 is ENHRY and CDR2 SYGVKD. CDR3 loop: CAISEDLALHEQYF. CDR3 in DNA: TGTGCCATCAGTGAGGACCTAGCGCTCCACGAGCAGTACTTC.